A single T cell receptor (beta chain) is shown here with its context. The antigen is not known. Trimming pared 1 base from V and 4 bases from J, leaving 10 bases between. Looked up from germline, CDR1 is SGHDN and CDR2 is FVKESK. The CDR3 is 14 amino acids. PCR was performed using 60 Vbeta and 13 Jbeta primers. Original methodology: Roughly 76 million unique TCR beta chains, around 10 million of them shared, were counted by a later analysis. The protocol was immunoSEQ multiplex PCR, while the TCRdb copy is restricted to in-frame clones and leaves out a portion. V and J calls and clone size are given by that table; D and trimming were obtained from the DNA. This table has tens of thousands of clones, roughly two thirds appearing once. These data come from a study of cytomegalovirus exposure and HLA in healthy donors. Study-level points and caveats: A classifier reportedly called cytomegalovirus status with high sensitivity and specificity.

Sequencing input: PBMCs. The TCR originated in a woman aged 45-65 years in good health and CMV-seropositive. The chain has TRBV14 and TRBJ1-2; D may be TRBD1 (5 bases). The CDR3 bases are TGTGCCAGCAGCCAAGTGGGGCACCTCTATGGCTACACCTTC. Its translation: CASSQVGHLYGYTF. The variable domain in full, with the rest retrieved from reference TRBV14 and TRBJ1-2, is EAGVTQFPSHSVIEKGQTVTLRCDPISGHDNLYWYRRVMGKEIKFLLHFVKESKQDESGMPNNRFLAERTGGTYSTLKVQPAELEDSGVYFCASSQVGHLYGYTFGSGTRLTVV.